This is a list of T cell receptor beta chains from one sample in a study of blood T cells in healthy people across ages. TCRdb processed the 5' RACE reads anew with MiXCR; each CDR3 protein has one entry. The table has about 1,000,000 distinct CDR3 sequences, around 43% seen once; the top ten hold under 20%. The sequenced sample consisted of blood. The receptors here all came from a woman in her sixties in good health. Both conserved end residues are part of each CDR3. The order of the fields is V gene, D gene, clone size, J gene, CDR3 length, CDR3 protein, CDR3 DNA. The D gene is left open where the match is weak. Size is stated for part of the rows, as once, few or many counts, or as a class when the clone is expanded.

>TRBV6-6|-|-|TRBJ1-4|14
CASSYKGRNEKLFF
TGTGCCAGCAGTTACAAGGGGCGTAATGAAAAACTGTTTTTT
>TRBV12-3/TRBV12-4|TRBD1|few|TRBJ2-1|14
CASSLETGGDEQFF
TGTGCCAGCAGTTTAGAGACAGGGGGCGATGAGCAGTTCTTC
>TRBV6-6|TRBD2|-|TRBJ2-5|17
CASSYLGLAGSQETQYF
TGTGCCAGCAGTTACTTGGGACTAGCGGGATCTCAAGAGACCCAGTACTTC
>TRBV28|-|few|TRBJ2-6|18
CASTPRSGKSSGANVLTF
TGTGCCAGCACCCCAAGATCAGGGAAATCTTCCGGGGCCAACGTCCTGACTTTC
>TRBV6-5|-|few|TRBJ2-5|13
CASSYPGLKTQYF
TGTGCCAGCAGTTACCCGGGTTTGAAGACCCAGTACTTC
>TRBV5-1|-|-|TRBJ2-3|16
CASSLSPLLGTDTQYF
TGCGCCAGCAGCTTGTCTCCTCTTCTAGGGACAGATACGCAGTATTTT
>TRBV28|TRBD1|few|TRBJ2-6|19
CASSPIGTGFFSGANVLTF
TGTGCCAGCTCCCCCATCGGGACAGGGTTTTTCTCTGGGGCCAACGTCCTGACTTTC
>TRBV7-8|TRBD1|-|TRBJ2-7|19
CASSLETGGITFSYNEQYF
TGTGCCAGCAGCTTAGAGACAGGGGGCATCACTTTCTCCTACAATGAGCAGTACTTC
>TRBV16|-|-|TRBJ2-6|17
CASSLQGSHSGANVLTF
TGTGCCAGCAGCCTTCAGGGAAGCCACTCTGGGGCCAACGTCCTGACTTTC
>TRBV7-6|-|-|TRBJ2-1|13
CASSTTQGSEQFF
TGTGCCAGCAGCACCACTCAGGGAAGTGAGCAGTTCTTC
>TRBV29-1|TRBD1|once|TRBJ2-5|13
CSAGDRAVGTQYF
TGCAGCGCCGGGGACAGGGCCGTGGGGACCCAGTACTTC
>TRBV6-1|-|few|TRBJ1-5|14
CASSERISNQPQHF
TGTGCCAGCAGTGAAAGGATCAGTAATCAGCCCCAGCATTTT
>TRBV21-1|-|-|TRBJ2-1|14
CASPPRALDNEQFF
TGTGCCAGCCCCCCCAGGGCCCTGGACAATGAGCAGTTCTTC
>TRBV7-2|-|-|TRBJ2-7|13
CASSYGQRYEQYF
TGTGCCAGCAGCTACGGACAGCGTTACGAGCAGTACTTC
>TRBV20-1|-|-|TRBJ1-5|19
CSARPSGRGRIHSNQPQHF
TGCAGTGCTAGACCCAGCGGAAGGGGAAGGATCCATAGCAATCAGCCCCAGCATTTT
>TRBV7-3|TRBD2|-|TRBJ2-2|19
CASSLWGLAGGVNTGELFF
TGTGCCAGCAGCTTGTGGGGACTAGCGGGAGGGGTGAACACCGGGGAGCTGTTTTTT
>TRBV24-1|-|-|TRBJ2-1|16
CATSAGGILPDNEQFF
TGTGCCACCAGTGCGGGCGGGATTCTTCCAGACAATGAGCAGTTCTTC
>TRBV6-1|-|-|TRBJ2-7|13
CASRTAGSYEQYF
TGTGCCAGCAGGACGGCCGGCTCTTACGAGCAGTACTTC
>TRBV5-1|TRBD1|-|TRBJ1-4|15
CASSLGRGGSEKLFF
TGCGCCAGCAGCCTGGGAAGAGGGGGCAGTGAAAAACTGTTTTTT
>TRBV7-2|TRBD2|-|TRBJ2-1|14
CASSLPSGNNEQFF
TGTGCCAGCAGCTTACCTAGCGGCAACAATGAGCAGTTCTTC
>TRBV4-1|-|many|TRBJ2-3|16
CASSQDLGLGVDTQYF
TGCGCCAGCAGCCAAGATCTAGGCCTCGGGGTGGATACGCAGTATTTT
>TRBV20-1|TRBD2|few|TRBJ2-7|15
CSASGLAGVIYEQYF
TGCAGTGCTAGCGGACTAGCGGGAGTTATCTACGAGCAGTACTTC
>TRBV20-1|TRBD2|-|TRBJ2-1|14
CSAAGGAMSNEQFF
TGCAGTGCCGCGGGGGGAGCAATGAGCAATGAGCAGTTCTTC
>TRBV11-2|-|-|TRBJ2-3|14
CASSLVARPDTQYF
TGTGCCAGCAGCTTAGTGGCTCGTCCCGATACGCAGTATTTT
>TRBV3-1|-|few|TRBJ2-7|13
CASSPRTVQEQYF
TGTGCCAGCAGCCCTAGGACAGTCCAAGAGCAGTACTTC
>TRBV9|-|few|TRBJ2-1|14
CASSPEGGSDEQFF
TGTGCCAGCAGCCCCGAGGGAGGATCGGATGAGCAGTTCTTC
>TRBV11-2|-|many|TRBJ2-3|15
CASSSLGGRTDTQYF
TGTGCCAGCAGCTCCCTTGGGGGGCGAACAGATACGCAGTATTTT
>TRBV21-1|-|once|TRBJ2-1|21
CASKQRRWGLAGSGPYSEQFF
TGTGCCAGCAAGCAAAGAAGATGGGGGCTAGCGGGATCAGGCCCCTACAGTGAGCAGTTCTTC
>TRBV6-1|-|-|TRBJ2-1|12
CATRPGPSEQFF
TGTGCCACCAGGCCGGGGCCGAGTGAGCAGTTCTTC
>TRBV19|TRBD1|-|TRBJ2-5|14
CASTSQGTFGTQYF
TGTGCCAGTACCTCACAGGGGACCTTTGGGACCCAGTACTTC
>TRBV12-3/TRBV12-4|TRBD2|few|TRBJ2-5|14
CASSSTSGRETQYF
TGTGCCAGCAGTTCAACTAGCGGGAGGGAGACCCAGTACTTC
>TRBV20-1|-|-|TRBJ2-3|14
CSASSGGLTDTQYF
TGCAGTGCTAGCTCAGGGGGACTCACAGATACGCAGTATTTT
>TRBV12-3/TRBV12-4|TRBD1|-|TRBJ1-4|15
CASSPAGTGFEKLFF
TGTGCCAGCAGTCCGGCCGGGACAGGGTTTGAAAAACTGTTTTTT
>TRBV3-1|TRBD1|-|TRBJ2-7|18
CASSQGDRSILFAYEQYF
TGTGCCAGCAGCCAAGGGGACAGGTCCATCCTTTTCGCCTACGAGCAGTACTTC
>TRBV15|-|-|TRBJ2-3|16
CATSRGLAASTDTQYF
TGTGCCACCAGCAGGGGACTTGCGGCTAGCACAGATACGCAGTATTTT
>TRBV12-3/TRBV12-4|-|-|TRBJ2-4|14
CASRRQGGLDIQYF
TGTGCCAGCAGACGACAGGGAGGCTTGGACATTCAGTACTTC
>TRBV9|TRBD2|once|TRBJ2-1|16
CAGSVDVAGAFNEQFF
TGTGCCGGCAGCGTAGACGTAGCGGGAGCATTCAATGAGCAGTTCTTC
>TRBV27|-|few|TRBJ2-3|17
CASSLRPQGYRTDTQYF
TGTGCCAGCAGTTTACGTCCACAGGGCTATCGGACAGATACGCAGTATTTT
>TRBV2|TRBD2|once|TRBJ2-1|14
CASGVTSGRGEQFF
TGTGCCAGCGGGGTGACTAGCGGGAGGGGTGAGCAGTTCTTC
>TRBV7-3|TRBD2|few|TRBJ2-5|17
CASSPGTSGRARETQYF
TGTGCCAGCAGCCCCGGGACTAGCGGGAGGGCCAGGGAGACCCAGTACTTC
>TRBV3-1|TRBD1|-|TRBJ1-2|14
CASSQGTGQYGYTF
TGTGCCAGCAGCCAAGGGACAGGGCAGTATGGCTACACCTTC
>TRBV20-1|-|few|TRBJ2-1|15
CSAPRIGSGYNEQFF
TGCAGTGCTCCCCGCATTGGTAGCGGCTACAATGAGCAGTTCTTC
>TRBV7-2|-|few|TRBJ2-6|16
CASSLVAGYGANVLTF
TGTGCCAGCAGCTTAGTCGCAGGATATGGGGCCAACGTCCTGACTTTC
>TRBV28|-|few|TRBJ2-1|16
CASSFSWGTRGYEQFF
TGTGCCAGCAGTTTCAGTTGGGGGACCCGAGGTTATGAGCAGTTCTTC
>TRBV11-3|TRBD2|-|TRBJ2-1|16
CASSLVSASGMAEQFF
TGTGCCAGCAGCTTAGTTTCGGCTAGCGGGATGGCTGAGCAGTTCTTC
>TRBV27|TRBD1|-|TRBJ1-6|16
CASSLDRGAGNSPLHF
TGTGCCAGCAGTTTGGACAGGGGCGCGGGGAATTCACCCCTCCACTTT
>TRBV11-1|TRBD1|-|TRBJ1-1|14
CASSAYRGSGEAFF
TGTGCCAGCAGCGCCTACAGGGGGAGTGGTGAAGCTTTCTTT
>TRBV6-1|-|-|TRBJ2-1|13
CASSEGLSGEQFF
TGTGCCAGCAGTGAAGGGTTATCGGGTGAGCAGTTCTTC
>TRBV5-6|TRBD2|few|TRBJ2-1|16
CASSPTGLAGGNEQFF
TGTGCCAGCAGCCCCACGGGACTAGCGGGAGGGAATGAGCAGTTCTTC
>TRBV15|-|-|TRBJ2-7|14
CATIRTASGYEQYF
TGTGCCACCATCCGGACGGCCTCAGGCTACGAGCAGTACTTC